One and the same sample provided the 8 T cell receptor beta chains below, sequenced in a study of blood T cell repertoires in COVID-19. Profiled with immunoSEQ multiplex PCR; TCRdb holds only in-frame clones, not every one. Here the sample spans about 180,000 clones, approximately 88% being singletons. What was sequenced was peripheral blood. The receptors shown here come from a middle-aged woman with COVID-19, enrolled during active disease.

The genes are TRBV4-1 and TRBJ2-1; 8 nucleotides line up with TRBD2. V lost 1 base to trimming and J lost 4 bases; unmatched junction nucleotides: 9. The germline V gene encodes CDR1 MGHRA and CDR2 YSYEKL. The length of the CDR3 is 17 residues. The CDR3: CASSQGRGLAGYNEQFF. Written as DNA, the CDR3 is TGCGCCAGCAGCCAAGGCCGTGGGCTAGCGGGTTACAATGAGCAGTTCTTC.

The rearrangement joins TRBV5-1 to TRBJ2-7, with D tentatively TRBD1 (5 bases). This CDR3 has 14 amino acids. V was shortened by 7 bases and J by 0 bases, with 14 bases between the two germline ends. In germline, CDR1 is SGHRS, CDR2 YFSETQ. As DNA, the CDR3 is TGCGCCAGCCGAAGACAGAGCGCCTCCTACGAGCAGTACTTC. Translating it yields CASRRQSASYEQYF.

The CDR3 nucleotides read TGTGCCAGCAGCGTAGAATTCCCCTCCTATGGCTACACCTTC. It yields the protein CASSVEFPSYGYTF. The chain uses TRBV9 and TRBJ1-2; the D is unclear. Germline assignment: CDR1 SGDLS and CDR2 YYNGEE. Trimming took 0 bases from V and 4 from J, leaving 10 bases between them. This CDR3 region has 14 residues.

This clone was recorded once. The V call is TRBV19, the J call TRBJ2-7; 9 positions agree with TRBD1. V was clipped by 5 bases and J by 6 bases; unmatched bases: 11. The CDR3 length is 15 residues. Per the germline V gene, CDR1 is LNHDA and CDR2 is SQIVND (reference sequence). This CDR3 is CASSARTGALFEQYF. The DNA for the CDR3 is TGTGCCAGTAGTGCGCGGACAGGGGCTCTGTTCGAGCAGTACTTC.

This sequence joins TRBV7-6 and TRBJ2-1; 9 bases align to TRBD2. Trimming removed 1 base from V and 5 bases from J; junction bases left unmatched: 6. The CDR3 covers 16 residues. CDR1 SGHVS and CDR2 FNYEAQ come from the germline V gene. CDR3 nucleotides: TGTGCCAGCAGCTTAGGTAGCGGGGGATTCGACAATGAGCAGTTCTTC. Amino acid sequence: CASSLGSGGFDNEQFF.

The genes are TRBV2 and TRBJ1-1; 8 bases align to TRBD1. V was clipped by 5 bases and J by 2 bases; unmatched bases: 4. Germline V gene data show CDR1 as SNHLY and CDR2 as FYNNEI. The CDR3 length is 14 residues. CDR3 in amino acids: CASSWDRSNTEAFF. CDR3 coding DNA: TGTGCCAGCAGTTGGGACAGGTCAAACACTGAAGCTTTCTTT.

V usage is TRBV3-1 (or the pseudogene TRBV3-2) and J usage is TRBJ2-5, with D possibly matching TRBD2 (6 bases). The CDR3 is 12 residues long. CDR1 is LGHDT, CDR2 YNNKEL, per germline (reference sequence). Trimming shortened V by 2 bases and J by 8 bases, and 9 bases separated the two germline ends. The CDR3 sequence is CASSQRENTQYF. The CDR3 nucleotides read TGTGCCAGCAGCCAACGGGAGAACACCCAGTACTTC.

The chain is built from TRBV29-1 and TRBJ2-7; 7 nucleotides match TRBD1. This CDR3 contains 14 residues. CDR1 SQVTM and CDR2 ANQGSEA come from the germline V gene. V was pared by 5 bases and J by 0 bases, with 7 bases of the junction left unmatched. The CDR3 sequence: CSVIGQEVSYEQYF. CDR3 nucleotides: TGCAGCGTTATAGGACAGGAGGTCTCCTACGAGCAGTACTTC.